This T cell receptor beta chain came from a study of blood T cells in healthy people across ages. Findings of the study overall: Aged donors had fewer naive CD4+ cells and lower diversity than long-lived donors.

This clonotype was seen a handful of times. The antigen is not known. Combining a sample-barcoded 5' primer with a J-beta primer mix, a second PCR ran for 7 to 11 cycles. Each CDR3 protein is one row after TCRdb ran MiXCR on the 5' RACE reads. The table records around 620,000 distinct CDR3 sequences, approximately 27% of them present only once. Whenever a sample was processed, at least 6 million PBMCs were isolated. Material for sequencing was blood. The clonotype was recovered from a woman between 70 and 85 years old in good health.

The CDR3 DNA reads as TGTGCCAGCTCACTCCTTACCGGGAGTAGGTCCTACAATGAGCAGTTCTTC. This translates into CASSLLTGSRSYNEQFF. The gene calls are TRBV18 and TRBJ2-1; perhaps TRBD2 as D (6 bases). Germline V gene sequence: CDR1 KGHSH, CDR2 LQKENI. The CDR3 runs 17 residues. Trimming removed 4 bases from V and 1 base from J, with 17 bases in between.